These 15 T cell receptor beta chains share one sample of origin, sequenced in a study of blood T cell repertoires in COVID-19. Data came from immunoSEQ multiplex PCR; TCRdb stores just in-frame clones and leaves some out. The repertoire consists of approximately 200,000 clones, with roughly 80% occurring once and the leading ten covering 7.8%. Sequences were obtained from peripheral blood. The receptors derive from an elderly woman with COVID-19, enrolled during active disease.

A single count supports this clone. The CDR3 region has the DNA TGTGCCAGCAGCTTGGCAGGGGCGTATTCACCCCTCCACTTT. Amino acids: CASSLAGAYSPLHF. The J gene is TRBJ1-6, the V gene TRBV7-2, with a weak D call TRBD1 (6 bases). The CDR3 is 14 residues long. Germline CDR1 reads SGHTA; CDR2 reads FQGNSA. The V gene lost 3 bases and the J gene lost 8 bases, with 11 bases spanning the gap. The whole variable domain, filled in from reference TRBV7-2 and TRBJ1-6, reads GAGVSQSPSNKVTEKGKDVELRCDPISGHTALYWYRQSLGQGLEFLIYFQGNSAPDKSGLPSDRFSAERTGGSVSTLTIQRTQQEDSAVYLCASSLAGAYSPLHFGNGTRLTVT.

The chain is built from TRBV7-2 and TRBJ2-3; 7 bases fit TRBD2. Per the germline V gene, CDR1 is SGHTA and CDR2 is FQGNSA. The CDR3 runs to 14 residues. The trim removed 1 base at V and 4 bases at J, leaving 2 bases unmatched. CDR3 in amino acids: CASSLGGSADTQYF. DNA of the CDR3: TGTGCCAGCAGCTTAGGCGGGAGCGCAGATACGCAGTATTTT.

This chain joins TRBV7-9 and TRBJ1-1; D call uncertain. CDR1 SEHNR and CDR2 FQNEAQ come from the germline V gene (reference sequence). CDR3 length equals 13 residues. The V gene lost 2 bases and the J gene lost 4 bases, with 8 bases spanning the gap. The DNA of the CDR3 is TGTGCCAGCAGCTTACCAGGTCTCACTGAAGCTTTCTTT. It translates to CASSLPGLTEAFF.

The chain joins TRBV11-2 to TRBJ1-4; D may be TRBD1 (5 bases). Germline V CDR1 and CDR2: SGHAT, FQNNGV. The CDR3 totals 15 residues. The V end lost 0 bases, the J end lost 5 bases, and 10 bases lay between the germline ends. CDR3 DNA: TGTGCCAGCAGCTTAGATCCAGGGTTCAATGAAAAACTGTTTTTT. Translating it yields CASSLDPGFNEKLFF.

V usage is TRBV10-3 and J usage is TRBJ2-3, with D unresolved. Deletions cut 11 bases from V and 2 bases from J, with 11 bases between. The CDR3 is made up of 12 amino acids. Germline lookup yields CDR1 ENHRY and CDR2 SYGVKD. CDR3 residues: CAGSANTDTQYF. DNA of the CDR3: TGTGCCGGCAGCGCGAACACAGATACGCAGTATTTT.

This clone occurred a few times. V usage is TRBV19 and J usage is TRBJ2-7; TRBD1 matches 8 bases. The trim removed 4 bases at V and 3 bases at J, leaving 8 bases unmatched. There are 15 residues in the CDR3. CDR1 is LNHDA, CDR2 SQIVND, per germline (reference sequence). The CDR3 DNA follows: TGTGCCAGTAGTACGCAGGGGACAGGAAACTACGAGCAGTACTTC. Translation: CASSTQGTGNYEQYF.

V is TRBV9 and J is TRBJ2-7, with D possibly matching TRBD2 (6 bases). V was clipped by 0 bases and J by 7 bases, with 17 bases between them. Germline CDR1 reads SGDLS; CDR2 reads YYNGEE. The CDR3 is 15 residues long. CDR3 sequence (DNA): TGTGCCAGCAGCGTAGAAGCGGGCAACCTCGGGGAGCAGTACTTC. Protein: CASSVEAGNLGEQYF.

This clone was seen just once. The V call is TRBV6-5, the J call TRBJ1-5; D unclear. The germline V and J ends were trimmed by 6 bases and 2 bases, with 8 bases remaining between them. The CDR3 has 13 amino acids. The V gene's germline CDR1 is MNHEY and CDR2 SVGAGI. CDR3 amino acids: CASSKRRNQPQHF. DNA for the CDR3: TGTGCCAGCAGCAAGCGACGCAATCAGCCCCAGCATTTT.

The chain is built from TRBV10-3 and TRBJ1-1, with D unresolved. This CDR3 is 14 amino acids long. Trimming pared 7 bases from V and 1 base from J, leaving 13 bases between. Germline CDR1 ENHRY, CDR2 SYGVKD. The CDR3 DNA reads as TGTGCCATCAAGGAGGGTGAGGGGAACACTGAAGCTTTCTTT. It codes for CAIKEGEGNTEAFF.

The DNA for the CDR3 is TGTGCCAGCAGCGCGCAGGGCCTCACAGATACGCAGTATTTT. It is translated as CASSAQGLTDTQYF. The rearrangement joins TRBV3-1 (or the pseudogene TRBV3-2) to TRBJ2-3, with D perhaps TRBD1 (5 bases). V was pared by 5 bases and J by 2 bases, with 11 bases between. The germline CDR1 and CDR2 sequences are LGHDT and YNNKEL (reference sequence). There are 14 residues in the CDR3.

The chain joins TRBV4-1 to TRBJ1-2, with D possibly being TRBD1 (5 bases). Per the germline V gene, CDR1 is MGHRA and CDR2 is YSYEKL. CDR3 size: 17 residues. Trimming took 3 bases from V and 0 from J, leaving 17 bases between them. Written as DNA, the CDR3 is TGCGCCAGCAGCCACCTTATGACAGTAACATCTAACTATGGCTACACCTTC. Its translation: CASSHLMTVTSNYGYTF.

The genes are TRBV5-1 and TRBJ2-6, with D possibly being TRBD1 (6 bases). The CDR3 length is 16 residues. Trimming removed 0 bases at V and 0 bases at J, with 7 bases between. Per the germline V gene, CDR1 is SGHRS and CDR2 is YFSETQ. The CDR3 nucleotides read TGCGCCAGCAGCTTGGAGGGGGACTCTGGGGCCAACGTCCTGACTTTC. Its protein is CASSLEGDSGANVLTF.

The DNA for the CDR3 is TGTGCCATCAGGAGAGCAGGGGAGACGAACACTGAAGCTTTCTTT. Translated, it gives CAIRRAGETNTEAFF. V gene TRBV10-3 combines with J gene TRBJ1-1; tentatively, D is TRBD1 (6 bases). V shed 6 bases and J shed 1 base, with 15 bases lying between them. The V gene's germline CDR1 is ENHRY and CDR2 SYGVKD. This CDR3 contains 15 residues.

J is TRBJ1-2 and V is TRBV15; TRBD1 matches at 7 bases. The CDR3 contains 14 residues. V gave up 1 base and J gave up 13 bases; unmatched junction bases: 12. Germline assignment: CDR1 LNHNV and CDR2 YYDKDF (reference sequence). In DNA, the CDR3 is TGTGCCACCAGCAGAGGGAGGCGGGACAGCCTTAGCACCTTC. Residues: CATSRGRRDSLSTF.

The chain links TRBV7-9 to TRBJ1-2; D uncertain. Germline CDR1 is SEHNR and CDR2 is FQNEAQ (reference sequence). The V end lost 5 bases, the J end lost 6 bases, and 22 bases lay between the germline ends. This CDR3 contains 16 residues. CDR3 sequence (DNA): TGTGCCAGCAGCCCCCTACCGGGGAACTATCGGAATGGCTACACCTTC. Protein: CASSPLPGNYRNGYTF.